The present T cell receptor (beta chain) was sequenced within a study of CD8 T cells in ankylosing spondylitis. Study observations and caveats: Previously reported in reactive arthritis synovial fluid and blood were some of the motif variants. Eight highly homologous variants formed a TCR beta motif that appeared characteristic of ankylosing spondylitis blood. There was reportedly significant enrichment of clones that were disease-linked in matched ankylosing spondylitis synovial fluid. Disease-associated clonotypes exhibited CD8+ identity and were relatively infrequent in peripheral blood.

Comments on this clonotype: The antigen is unknown.

Library preparation for TCR beta used quantitative 5'-RACE with molecular barcodes. MiXCR, applied by TCRdb to the 5' RACE reads, yields one record per CDR3 protein. The sample has approximately 440,000 distinct CDR3 sequences; roughly 18% are singletons. CDR1 is SGDLS and CDR2 is YYNGEE in the germline V gene. CDR3 length equals 17 residues. V lost 1 base and J lost 8; bases outside the gene matches: 10. The sequence was collected from a male donor with ankylosing spondylitis. The chain links TRBV9 to TRBJ2-1; 12 nucleotides agree with TRBD2. The sequenced sample was blood, either unsorted or a sorted T cell fraction (not recorded which). The CDR3 DNA is TGTGCCAGCAGCGTATCTAGCGGGAGGGCCGTTATCGATGAGCAGTTCTTC. Protein product: CASSVSSGRAVIDEQFF. Together with reference TRBV9 and TRBJ2-1, the CDR3 gives the full variable domain: DSGVTQTPKHLITATGQRVTLRCSPRSGDLSVYWYQQSLDQGLQFLIQYYNGEERAKGNILERFSAQQFPDLHSELNLSSLELGDSALYFCASSVSSGRAVIDEQFFGPGTRLTVL.